These T cell receptor beta chains were read from a single sample in a study of beta chain features in type 1 diabetes. Method: immunoSEQ multiplex PCR; TCRdb's copy keeps in-frame clones and lacks some. The table records 350,000 to 450,000 clones, approximately 12% of them present only once. Sequencing was done on a sample of naive CD4+ T cells from blood. These receptor sequences come from a woman younger than 35 with type 1 diabetes. The CDR3 runs from the conserved cysteine through the conserved F or W. The D gene is left open where the match is weak. Clone size appears in some rows only: once, few, many, or a class for an expanded clone.

size,V,J,D,CDR3,DNA
few,TRBV4-3,TRBJ2-7,TRBD2,CASRREGQGPYEQYF,TGCGCCAGCAGAAGGGAGGGTCAGGGACCCTACGAGCAGTACTTC
.,TRBV11-2,TRBJ2-7,.,CASSTTGRRPYEQYF,TGTGCCAGCAGCACGACAGGAAGAAGGCCCTACGAGCAGTACTTC
few,TRBV7-8,TRBJ2-1,TRBD2,CASSLERGTSGRTNEQFF,TGTGCCAGCAGCTTAGAAAGGGGGACTAGCGGGAGGACGAATGAGCAGTTCTTC
.,TRBV7-8,TRBJ2-5,TRBD1,CASSQRTGRETQYF,TGTGCCAGCAGCCAGAGGACAGGGAGAGAGACCCAGTACTTC
.,TRBV6-1,TRBJ1-2,.,CASSQTDSNYGYTF,TGTGCCAGCAGTCAAACCGACAGCAACTATGGCTACACCTTC
.,TRBV12-5,TRBJ2-5,TRBD2,CASGWPGAGDQYF,TGTGCTAGTGGTTGGCCGGGCGCGGGGGACCAGTACTTC
few,TRBV7-2,TRBJ1-5,.,CASSSTGSQPQHF,TGTGCCAGCAGCTCTACAGGGAGTCAGCCCCAGCATTTT
few,TRBV6-6,TRBJ1-1,.,CASSYTRTVGTEAFF,TGTGCCAGCAGTTACACCCGGACAGTGGGGACTGAAGCTTTCTTT
.,TRBV25-1,TRBJ2-1,TRBD2,CASDRGSYNEQFF,TGTGCCAGCGACCGCGGGAGTTACAATGAGCAGTTCTTC
.,TRBV30,TRBJ2-7,TRBD1,CAWSVGWGQGGNYEQYF,TGTGCCTGGAGTGTAGGCTGGGGACAGGGGGGAAACTACGAGCAGTACTTC
few,TRBV5-4,TRBJ2-7,TRBD1,CASSLLTGGSYEQYF,TGTGCCAGCAGCTTGCTCACAGGGGGGTCCTACGAGCAGTACTTC
.,TRBV30,TRBJ2-1,.,CAWSGQAYSEQFF,TGTGCCTGGAGTGGGCAGGCCTATAGTGAGCAGTTCTTC
few,TRBV5-1,TRBJ2-7,TRBD2,CASSPVVLAGPYEQYF,TGCGCCAGCAGCCCGGTAGTGCTAGCGGGCCCCTACGAGCAGTACTTC
.,TRBV11-2,TRBJ2-1,TRBD2,CASSPGLANNEQFF,TGTGCCAGCAGCCCGGGACTAGCAAACAATGAGCAGTTCTTC
few,TRBV30,TRBJ1-2,TRBD1,CAWTLQGAGGYTF,TGTGCCTGGACCCTACAGGGGGCGGGTGGCTACACCTTC
.,TRBV9,TRBJ2-3,TRBD2,CASSDAGGFKGTQYF,TGTGCCAGCAGCGACGCGGGAGGGTTTAAAGGGACGCAGTATTTT
.,TRBV19,TRBJ1-1,.,CASRSGDTEAFF,TGTGCCAGTAGGTCAGGGGACACTGAAGCTTTCTTT
few,TRBV28,TRBJ2-3,TRBD2,CASSPVGLAGDSTDTQYF,TGTGCCAGCAGCCCGGTCGGACTAGCGGGGGATAGCACAGATACGCAGTATTTT
.,TRBV7-2,TRBJ2-2,.,CASTPTGRRSTGELFF,TGTGCCAGCACCCCTACCGGGCGGAGGAGCACCGGGGAGCTGTTTTTT
.,TRBV9,TRBJ2-7,.,CASSVDEGTYEQYF,TGTGCCAGCAGCGTAGATGAGGGAACCTACGAGCAGTACTTC
.,TRBV27,TRBJ1-5,.,CASSFGAGDNQPQHF,TGTGCCAGCAGTTTCGGAGCAGGGGATAATCAGCCCCAGCATTTT
few,TRBV28,TRBJ2-3,.,CASSSLAGRPDTQYF,TGTGCCAGCAGTTCCCTCGCGGGACGGCCAGATACGCAGTATTTT
.,TRBV7-2,TRBJ1-2,.,CASSLSPGQNGYTF,TGTGCCAGCAGCTTATCGCCTGGGCAGAATGGCTACACCTTC
.,TRBV7-8,TRBJ2-3,.,CASSLAQERDTQYF,TGTGCCAGCAGCTTAGCCCAGGAGCGGGATACGCAGTATTTT
.,TRBV28,TRBJ2-4,.,CASSLVAPKNIQYF,TGTGCCAGCAGTTTAGTGGCTCCCAAAAACATTCAGTACTTC
.,TRBV25-1,TRBJ2-7,.,CASSSQLYEQYF,TGTGCCAGCAGTTCACAGCTCTACGAGCAGTACTTC
few,TRBV5-1,TRBJ2-2,.,CASSLAGPNTGELFF,TGCGCCAGCAGCTTGGCTGGGCCGAACACCGGGGAGCTGTTTTTT
few,TRBV7-2,TRBJ2-5,.,CASSIRSGQETQYF,TGTGCCAGCAGCATTCGGTCGGGGCAAGAGACCCAGTACTTC
few,TRBV25-1,TRBJ2-1,TRBD2,CASLLAGGNEQFF,TGTGCCAGTTTACTAGCGGGAGGCAATGAGCAGTTCTTC
.,TRBV23-1,TRBJ2-7,TRBD1,CASSQPGQAEQYF,TGCGCCAGCAGTCAACCGGGACAGGCCGAGCAGTACTTC
.,TRBV4-3,TRBJ2-2,.,CASSHATGSTGELFF,TGCGCCAGCAGCCATGCCACTGGTTCCACCGGGGAGCTGTTTTTT
few,TRBV5-1,TRBJ2-1,.,CASSSPMYNEQFF,TGCGCCAGCAGCTCCCCCATGTACAATGAGCAGTTCTTC
.,TRBV2,TRBJ2-2,.,CASSGTSRRTGELFF,TGTGCCAGCAGTGGAACGAGCCGTCGGACCGGGGAGCTGTTTTTT
.,TRBV27,TRBJ1-1,.,CASKSYTGNTEAFF,TGTGCCAGCAAGTCGTATACGGGTAACACTGAAGCTTTCTTT
few,TRBV4-3,TRBJ1-5,TRBD1,CASRLDRGNQPQHF,TGCGCCAGCAGACTTGACAGGGGGAATCAGCCCCAGCATTTT
.,TRBV14,TRBJ2-3,.,CASSQGGTSQYF,TGTGCCAGCAGCCAAGGGGGGACTTCGCAGTATTTT
few,TRBV5-1,TRBJ1-4,.,CASSFRTGATNEKLFF,TGCGCCAGCAGCTTCCGAACAGGAGCAACTAATGAAAAACTGTTTTTT
few,TRBV29-1,TRBJ2-7,.,CSVDQAVPYEQYF,TGCAGCGTTGATCAAGCGGTACCCTACGAGCAGTACTTC
few,TRBV28,TRBJ2-7,.,CASSLRGIRDEQYF,TGTGCCAGCAGTTTACGGGGGATAAGAGACGAGCAGTACTTC
few,TRBV7-2,TRBJ2-7,TRBD2,CASSLDAGGSYEQYF,TGTGCCAGCAGCTTAGACGCGGGGGGGTCCTACGAGCAGTACTTC
few,TRBV30,TRBJ2-3,TRBD2,CAWRTSGSTDTQYF,TGTGCCTGGAGGACTAGCGGGAGCACAGATACGCAGTATTTT